A single T cell receptor (beta chain) is shown here with its context. Its antigen remains unknown. These data come from a study of cytomegalovirus exposure and HLA in healthy donors. About the study: Early on, a data release was issued that held roughly 86 million unique TCRs from HLA-typed donors.

Study-wide results and caveats: With further analysis later on, most CMV-associated TCR beta chains appeared HLA-restricted.

The PCR employed 60 Vbeta primers together with 13 Jbeta primers. Some clones are missing from TCRdb's copy, which holds only in-frame ones; the method was immunoSEQ multiplex PCR. The sample includes roughly 88,000 clones, approximately 70% of them seen just once. The J segment lost 4 bases and the V segment lost 6 bases, leaving 3 bases of the junction unmatched. Germline assignment: CDR1 MNHNS and CDR2 SASEGT. The CDR3 length is 14 residues. The V gene is TRBV6-1, the J gene TRBJ2-7, with 13 bases matching TRBD2. The sequencing sample was made of PBMCs. The receptor comes from a man aged 50-60 years in good health and CMV-seronegative. The DNA for the CDR3 is TGTGCCAGCAGGGGGGGACTAGCGGGGTACGAGCAGTACTTC. It codes for CASRGGLAGYEQYF.